This T cell receptor (beta chain) was profiled in a study of T cells in Graves' hyperthyroidism and ophthalmopathy. Study-level background: It was at initial diagnosis, before any treatment, that peripheral blood was collected.

Germline CDR1 and CDR2: SGHAT and FQNNGV. This CDR3 is built from 16 residues. V lost 0 bases to trimming and J lost 4 bases, with 15 bases between them. A single count supports this clonotype. Researchers took RNA transcripts and amplified the TCR beta CDR3 regions from them. When the TCR CDR3 underwent first-round RT-PCR, the HTBI primer set was used. TCRdb passed the multiplex PCR reads through MiXCR, listing each CDR3 protein once. The sample lists around 350,000 distinct CDR3 sequences; approximately 19% were seen once. The receptor was isolated from a woman aged 18 to 35 with Graves' hyperthyroidism. V and J are TRBV11-2 and TRBJ1-1, with a weak D call TRBD1 (5 bases). Sequencing was done on a sample of blood. This CDR3 is CASSLEQGGAGTEAFF. CDR3 in DNA: TGTGCCAGCAGCTTAGAGCAGGGTGGGGCGGGCACTGAAGCTTTCTTT.